This T cell receptor (beta chain) was sequenced for a study of Graves' ophthalmopathy and Graves' hyperthyroidism. Study overall: Upon initial diagnosis and before any treatment, peripheral blood was collected. Study conclusions and caveats: Prediction of ophthalmopathy progression reached roughly 70% sensitivity and around 72% specificity. The 13-signature model separated ophthalmopathy from stable hyperthyroidism at 85% to 90% sensitivity and 80% to 84% specificity.

RNA transcripts served as template for amplifying TCR beta CDR3 sequences. Following a first-round RT-PCR that used HTBI primers, a second-round multiplex PCR was carried out. From the multiplex PCR reads, TCRdb called clonotypes with MiXCR, one entry per CDR3 protein. The sample contains roughly 500,000 distinct CDR3 sequences, about an eighth of which appear only once. V was clipped by 6 bases and J by 0 bases; unmatched bases: 2. CDR1 SQVTM and CDR2 ANQGSEA come from the germline V gene. The CDR3 loop spans 13 amino acids. From fresh peripheral blood, around 9.3 ml in volume, the PBMCs were obtained. This clonotype was recorded at least ten times. As yet, its antigen is unknown.

The genes are TRBV29-1 and TRBJ2-7; 10 bases align to TRBD2. This clonotype was obtained from a woman younger than 45 with Graves' ophthalmopathy. The specimen was blood. The CDR3 reads CSVGTSASYEQYF. DNA for the CDR3: TGCAGCGTAGGGACTAGCGCCTCCTACGAGCAGTACTTC.